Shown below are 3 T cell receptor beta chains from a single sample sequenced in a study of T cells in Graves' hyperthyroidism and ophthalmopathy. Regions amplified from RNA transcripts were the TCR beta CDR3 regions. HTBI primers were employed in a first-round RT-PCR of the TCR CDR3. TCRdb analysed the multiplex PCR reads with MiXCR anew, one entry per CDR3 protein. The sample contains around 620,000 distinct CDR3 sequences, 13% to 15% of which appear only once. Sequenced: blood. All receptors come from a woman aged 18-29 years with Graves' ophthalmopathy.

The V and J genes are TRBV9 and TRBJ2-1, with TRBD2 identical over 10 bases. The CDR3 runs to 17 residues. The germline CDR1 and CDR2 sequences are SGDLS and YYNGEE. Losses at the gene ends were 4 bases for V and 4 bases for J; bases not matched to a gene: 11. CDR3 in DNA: TGTGCCAGCAGCTCCGCCACGAGCGGGAGGGTGTACAATGAGCAGTTCTTC. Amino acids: CASSSATSGRVYNEQFF.

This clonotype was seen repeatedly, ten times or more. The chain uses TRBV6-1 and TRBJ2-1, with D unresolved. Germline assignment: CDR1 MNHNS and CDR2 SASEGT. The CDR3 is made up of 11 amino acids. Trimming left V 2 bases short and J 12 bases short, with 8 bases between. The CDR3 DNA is TGTGCCAGCAGTGAAACGGGCGGGCAGTTCTTC. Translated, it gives CASSETGGQFF.

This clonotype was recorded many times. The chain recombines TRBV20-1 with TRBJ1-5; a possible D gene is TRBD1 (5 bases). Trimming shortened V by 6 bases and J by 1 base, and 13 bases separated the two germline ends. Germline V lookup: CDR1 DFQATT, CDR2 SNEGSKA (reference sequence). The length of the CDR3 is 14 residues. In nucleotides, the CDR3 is TGCAGTGCGAGGGACCCGAAAAGCAATCAGCCCCAGCATTTT. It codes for CSARDPKSNQPQHF.